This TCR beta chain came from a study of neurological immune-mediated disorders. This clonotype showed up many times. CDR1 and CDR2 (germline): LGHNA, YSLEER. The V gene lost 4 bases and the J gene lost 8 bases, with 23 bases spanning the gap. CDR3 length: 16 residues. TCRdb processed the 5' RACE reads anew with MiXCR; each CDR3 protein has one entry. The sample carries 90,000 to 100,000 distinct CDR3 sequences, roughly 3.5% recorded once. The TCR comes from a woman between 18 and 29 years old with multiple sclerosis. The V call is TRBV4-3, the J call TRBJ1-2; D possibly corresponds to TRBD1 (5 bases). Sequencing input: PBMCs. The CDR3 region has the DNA TGCGCCAGCAGCCCAGAGGGGAAAGAGTCACCTATGGGCTACACCTTC. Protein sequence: CASSPEGKESPMGYTF.